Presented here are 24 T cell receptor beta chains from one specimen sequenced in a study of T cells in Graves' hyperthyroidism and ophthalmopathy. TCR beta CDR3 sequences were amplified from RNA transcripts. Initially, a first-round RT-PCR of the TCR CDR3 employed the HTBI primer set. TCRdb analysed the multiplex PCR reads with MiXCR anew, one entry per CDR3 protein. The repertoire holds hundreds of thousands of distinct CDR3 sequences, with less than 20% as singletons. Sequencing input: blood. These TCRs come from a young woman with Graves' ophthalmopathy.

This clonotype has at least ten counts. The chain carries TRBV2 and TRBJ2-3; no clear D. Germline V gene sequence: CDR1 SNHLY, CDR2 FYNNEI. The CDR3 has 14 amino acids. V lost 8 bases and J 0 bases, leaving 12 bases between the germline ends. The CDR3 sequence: CASGEFGSTDTQYF. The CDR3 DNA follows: TGTGCCAGCGGAGAGTTCGGCAGCACAGATACGCAGTATTTT.

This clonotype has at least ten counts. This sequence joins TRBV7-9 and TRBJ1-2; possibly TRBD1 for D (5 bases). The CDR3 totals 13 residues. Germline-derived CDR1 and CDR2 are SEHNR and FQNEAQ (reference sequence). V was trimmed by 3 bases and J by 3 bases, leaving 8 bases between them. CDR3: CASSFLRDYGYTF. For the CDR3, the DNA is TGTGCCAGCAGCTTTCTCAGGGACTATGGCTACACCTTC.

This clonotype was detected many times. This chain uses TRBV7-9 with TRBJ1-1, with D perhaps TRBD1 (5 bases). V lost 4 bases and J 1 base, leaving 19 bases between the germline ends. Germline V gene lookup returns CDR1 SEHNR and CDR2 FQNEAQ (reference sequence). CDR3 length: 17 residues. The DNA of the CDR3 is TGTGCCAGCAGCTCTTTTCAGGGATTGGGCCCGAACACTGAAGCTTTCTTT. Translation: CASSSFQGLGPNTEAFF.

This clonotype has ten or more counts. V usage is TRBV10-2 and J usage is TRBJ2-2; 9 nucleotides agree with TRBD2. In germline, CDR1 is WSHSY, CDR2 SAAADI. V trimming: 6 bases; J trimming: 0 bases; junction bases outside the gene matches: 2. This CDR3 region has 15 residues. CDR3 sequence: CASSGLASNTGELFF. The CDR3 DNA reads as TGCGCCAGCAGCGGACTAGCGTCGAACACCGGGGAGCTGTTTTTT.

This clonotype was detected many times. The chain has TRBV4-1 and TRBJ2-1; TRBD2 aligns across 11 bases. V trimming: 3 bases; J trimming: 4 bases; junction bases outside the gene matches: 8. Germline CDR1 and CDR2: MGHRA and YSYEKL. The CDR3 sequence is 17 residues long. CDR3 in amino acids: CASSQVSGGARYNEQFF. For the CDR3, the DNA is TGCGCCAGCAGCCAGGTTAGCGGGGGGGCGAGATACAATGAGCAGTTCTTC.

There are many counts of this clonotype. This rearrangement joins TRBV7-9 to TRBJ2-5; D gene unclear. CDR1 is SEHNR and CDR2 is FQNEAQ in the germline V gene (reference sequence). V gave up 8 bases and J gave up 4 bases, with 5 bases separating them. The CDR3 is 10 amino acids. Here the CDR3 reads CASRGETQYF. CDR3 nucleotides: TGTGCCAGCCGAGGAGAGACCCAGTACTTC.

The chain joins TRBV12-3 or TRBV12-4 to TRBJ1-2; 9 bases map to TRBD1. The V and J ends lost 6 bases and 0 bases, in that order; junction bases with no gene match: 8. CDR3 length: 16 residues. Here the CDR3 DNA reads TGTGCCAGCAGCACCGGGACAGGGATAACTAACTATGGCTACACCTTC. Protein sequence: CASSTGTGITNYGYTF.

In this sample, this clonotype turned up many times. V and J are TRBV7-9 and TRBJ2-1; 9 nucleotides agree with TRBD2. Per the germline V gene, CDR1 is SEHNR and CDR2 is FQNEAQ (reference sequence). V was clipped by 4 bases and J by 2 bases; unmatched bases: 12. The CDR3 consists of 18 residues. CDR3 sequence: CASSSTRVAGGAYNEQFF. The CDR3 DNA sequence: TGTGCCAGCAGCTCTACCAGGGTGGCGGGAGGGGCCTACAATGAGCAGTTCTTC.

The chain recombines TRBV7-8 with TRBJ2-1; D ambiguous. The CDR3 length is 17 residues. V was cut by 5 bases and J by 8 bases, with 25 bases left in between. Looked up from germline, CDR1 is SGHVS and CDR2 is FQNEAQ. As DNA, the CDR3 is TGTGCCAGCAGCCCCCTAACAAGGATTGGAGTGGGCTATGAGCAGTTCTTC. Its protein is CASSPLTRIGVGYEQFF.

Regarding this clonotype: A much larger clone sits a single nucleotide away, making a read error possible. CDR3 protein: CASSPWIGVYGYTF. CDR3 coding DNA: TGTGCCAGCAGTCCCTGGATAGGGGTCTATGGCTACACCTTC. The rearrangement uses TRBV28 and TRBJ1-2; D may be TRBD1 (5 bases). This CDR3 has 14 amino acids. V was trimmed by 5 bases and J by 4 bases, leaving 14 bases between them. Germline CDR1 and CDR2: MDHEN and SYDVKM.

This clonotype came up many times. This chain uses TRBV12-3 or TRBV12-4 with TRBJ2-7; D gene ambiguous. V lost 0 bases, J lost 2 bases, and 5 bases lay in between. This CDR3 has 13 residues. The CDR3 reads CASSLALTYEQYF. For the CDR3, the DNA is TGTGCCAGCAGTTTAGCGCTCACCTACGAGCAGTACTTC.

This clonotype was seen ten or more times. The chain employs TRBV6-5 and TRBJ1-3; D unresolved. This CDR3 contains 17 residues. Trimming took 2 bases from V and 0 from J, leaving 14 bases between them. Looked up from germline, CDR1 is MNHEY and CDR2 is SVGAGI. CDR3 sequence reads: CASSYAYSGASGNTIYF. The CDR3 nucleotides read TGTGCCAGCAGTTACGCCTATTCTGGAGCCTCTGGAAACACCATATATTTT.

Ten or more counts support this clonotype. CDR3: CASSQRTGWNGELFF. CDR3 coding DNA: TGTGCCAGCAGTCAAAGGACAGGTTGGAACGGGGAGCTGTTTTTT. The chain employs TRBV6-1 and TRBJ2-2; 7 bases are shared with TRBD1. Germline-derived CDR1 and CDR2 are MNHNS and SASEGT. The ends lost 5 bases at V and 7 bases at J; junction bases unmatched: 10. The CDR3 sequence is 15 residues long.

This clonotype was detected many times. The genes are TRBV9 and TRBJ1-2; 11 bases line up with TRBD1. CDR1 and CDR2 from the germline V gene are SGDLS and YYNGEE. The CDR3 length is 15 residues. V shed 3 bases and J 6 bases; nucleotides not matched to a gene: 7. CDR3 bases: TGTGCCAGCAGCGGGACAGGGGGCTACGCCCATGGCTACACCTTC. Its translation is CASSGTGGYAHGYTF.

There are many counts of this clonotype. In DNA, the CDR3 is TGTGCCAGCAGCTTGGGAGCGGAGCAGTTCTTC. This sequence encodes CASSLGAEQFF. The chain has TRBV5-8 and TRBJ2-1; D not resolved. The CDR3 has 11 amino acids. V gave up 0 bases and J gave up 10 bases, with 5 bases separating them. Germline V lookup: CDR1 SGHTS, CDR2 YDEGEE.

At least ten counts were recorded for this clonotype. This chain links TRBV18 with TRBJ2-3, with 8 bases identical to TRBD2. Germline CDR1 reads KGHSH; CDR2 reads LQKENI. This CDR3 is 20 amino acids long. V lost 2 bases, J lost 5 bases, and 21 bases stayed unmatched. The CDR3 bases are TGTGCCAGCTCACCAACGCCGGAGAACGGGGGGGCCTTGGTGGGAGATACGCAGTATTTT. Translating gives CASSPTPENGGALVGDTQYF.

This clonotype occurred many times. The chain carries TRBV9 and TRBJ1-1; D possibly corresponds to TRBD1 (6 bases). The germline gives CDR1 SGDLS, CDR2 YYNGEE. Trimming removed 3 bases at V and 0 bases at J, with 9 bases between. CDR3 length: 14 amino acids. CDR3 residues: CASSEGDLNTEAFF. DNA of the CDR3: TGTGCCAGCAGCGAGGGGGACTTGAACACTGAAGCTTTCTTT.

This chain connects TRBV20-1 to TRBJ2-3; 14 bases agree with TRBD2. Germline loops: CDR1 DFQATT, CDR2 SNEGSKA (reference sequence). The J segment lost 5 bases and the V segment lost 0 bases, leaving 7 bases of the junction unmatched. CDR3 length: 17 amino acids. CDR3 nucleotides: TGCAGTGCTAGAGATAAAGGACTAGCGGGGGGCAGAGATACGCAGTATTTT. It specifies CSARDKGLAGGRDTQYF.

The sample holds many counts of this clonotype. This chain's CDR3 is CSVNPREGAYEQYF. The CDR3 nucleotides read TGCAGTGTAAACCCGCGTGAAGGTGCCTACGAGCAGTACTTC. This chain links TRBV20-1 with TRBJ2-7; D is uncertain. Germline CDR1 reads DFQATT; CDR2 reads SNEGSKA (reference sequence). The CDR3 extends over 14 amino acids. The V end lost 7 bases, the J end lost 2 bases, and 18 bases lay between the germline ends.

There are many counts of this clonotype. Here the CDR3 DNA reads TGTGCCAGCAGTTTACAGGGAGGTAAGAACAATGAGCAGTTCTTC. The encoded protein is CASSLQGGKNNEQFF. J is TRBJ2-1 and V is TRBV6-1; D may correspond to TRBD1 or TRBD2 (6 bases each). CDR3 length equals 15 residues. Germline CDR1 is MNHNS and CDR2 is SASEGT. Trimming took off 5 bases at V and 5 bases at J, with 16 bases between the two ends.

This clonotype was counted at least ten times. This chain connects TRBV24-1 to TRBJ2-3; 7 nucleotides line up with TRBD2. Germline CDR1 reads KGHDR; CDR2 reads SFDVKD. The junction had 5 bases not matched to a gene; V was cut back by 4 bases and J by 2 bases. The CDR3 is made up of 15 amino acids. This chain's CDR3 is CATSDPGGYTDTQYF. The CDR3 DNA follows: TGTGCCACCAGTGACCCCGGGGGGTACACAGATACGCAGTATTTT.

CDR3 protein: CASNPTVRTSGGHQETQYF. In DNA, the CDR3 is TGTGCCAGCAACCCAACGGTGAGGACTAGCGGGGGACACCAAGAGACCCAGTACTTC. The chain recombines TRBV28 with TRBJ2-5; 13 bases are a match to TRBD2. V was pared by 7 bases and J by 0 bases, with 14 bases of the junction left unmatched. Germline V lookup: CDR1 MDHEN, CDR2 SYDVKM. The CDR3 is 19 amino acids.

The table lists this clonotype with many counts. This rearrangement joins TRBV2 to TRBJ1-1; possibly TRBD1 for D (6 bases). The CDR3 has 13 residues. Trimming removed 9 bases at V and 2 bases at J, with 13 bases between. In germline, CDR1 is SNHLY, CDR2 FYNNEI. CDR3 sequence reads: CARYRDGNTEAFF. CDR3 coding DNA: TGTGCCAGGTACAGGGACGGCAACACTGAAGCTTTCTTT.

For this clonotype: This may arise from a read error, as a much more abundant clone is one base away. This chain's CDR3 is CASSLEGASGNTIYF. CDR3 in DNA: TGTGCCAGCAGCTTAGAGGGAGCCTCTGGAAACACCATATATTTT. The chain carries TRBV7-2 and TRBJ1-3; no definite D call. Germline V gene sequence: CDR1 SGHTA, CDR2 FQGNSA. This CDR3 region has 15 residues. The V end was cut by 1 base, the J end by 0 bases, with 7 bases between. The full variable domain, rest sourced from reference TRBV7-2 and TRBJ1-3, is GAGVSQSPSNKVTEKGKDVELRCDPISGHTALYWYRQSLGQGLEFLIYFQGNSAPDKSGLPSDRFSAERTGGSVSTLTIQRTQQEDSAVYLCASSLEGASGNTIYFGEGSWLTVV.